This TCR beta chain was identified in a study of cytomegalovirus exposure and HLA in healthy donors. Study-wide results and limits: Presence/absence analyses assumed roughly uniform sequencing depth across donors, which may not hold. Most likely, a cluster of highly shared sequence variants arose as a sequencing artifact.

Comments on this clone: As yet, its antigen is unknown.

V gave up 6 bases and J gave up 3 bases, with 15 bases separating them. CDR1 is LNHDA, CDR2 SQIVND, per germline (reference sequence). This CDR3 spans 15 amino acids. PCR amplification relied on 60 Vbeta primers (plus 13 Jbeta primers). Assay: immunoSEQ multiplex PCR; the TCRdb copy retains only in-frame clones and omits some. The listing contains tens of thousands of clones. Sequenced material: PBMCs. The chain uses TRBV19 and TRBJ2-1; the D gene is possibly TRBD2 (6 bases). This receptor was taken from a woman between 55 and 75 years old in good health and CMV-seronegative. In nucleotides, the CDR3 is TGTGCCAGTAGAAAACTAGCAGGACTCTACAATGAGCAGTTCTTC. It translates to CASRKLAGLYNEQFF. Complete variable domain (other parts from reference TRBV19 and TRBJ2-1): DGGITQSPKYLFRKEGQNVTLSCEQNLNHDAMYWYRQDPGQGLRLIYYSQIVNDFQKGDIAEGYSVSREKKESFPLTVTSAQKNPTAFYLCASRKLAGLYNEQFFGPGTRLTVL.